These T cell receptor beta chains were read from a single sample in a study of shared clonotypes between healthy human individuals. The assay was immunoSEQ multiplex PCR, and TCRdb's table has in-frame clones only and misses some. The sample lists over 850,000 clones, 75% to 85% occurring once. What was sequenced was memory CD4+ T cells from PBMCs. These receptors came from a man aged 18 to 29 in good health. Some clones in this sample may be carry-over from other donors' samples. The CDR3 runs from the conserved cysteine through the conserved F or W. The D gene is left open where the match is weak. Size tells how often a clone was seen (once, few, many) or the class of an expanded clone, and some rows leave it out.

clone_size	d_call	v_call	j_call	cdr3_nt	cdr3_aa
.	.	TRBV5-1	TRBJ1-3	TGCGCCAGCAGCTTCTCCCCCGGGGGGTCTGGAAACACCATATATTTT	CASSFSPGGSGNTIYF
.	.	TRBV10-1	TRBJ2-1	TGCGCCAGCAGTGAGTCGGGAACATACAATGAGCAGTTCTTC	CASSESGTYNEQFF
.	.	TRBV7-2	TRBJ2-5	TGTGCCAGCAGCTTTTCCCTCGGTGAGACCCAGTACTTC	CASSFSLGETQYF
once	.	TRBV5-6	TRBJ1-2	TGTGCCAGCAGGCGCCTACAGGGATTCTATGGCTACACCTTC	CASRRLQGFYGYTF
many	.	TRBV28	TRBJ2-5	TGTGCCAGCACCTCTCGGGGGGCGGTGGGAGAGACCCAGTACTTC	CASTSRGAVGETQYF
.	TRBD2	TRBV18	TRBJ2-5	TGTGCCAGCTCATCGGGACTAGCGGGCCAAGAGACCCAGTACTTC	CASSSGLAGQETQYF
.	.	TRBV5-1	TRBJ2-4	TGCGCCAGCACCCCCTTCCTGGGTTTGGGCAAAAACATTCAGTACTTC	CASTPFLGLGKNIQYF
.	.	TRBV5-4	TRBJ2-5	TGTGCCAGCAGCTTACCCAGGGACCAAGAGACCCAGTACTTC	CASSLPRDQETQYF
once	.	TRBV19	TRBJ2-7	TGTGCCAGTAGTCTGCAGTCCAAGCAGTACTTC	CASSLQSKQYF
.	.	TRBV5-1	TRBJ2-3	TGCGCCAGCAGCGCACCGGGCCTCCTGGTTGCAGATACGCAGTATTTT	CASSAPGLLVADTQYF
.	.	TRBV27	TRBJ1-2	TGTGCCAGCACGGGCAGGTCTGGTGGCTACACCTTC	CASTGRSGGYTF
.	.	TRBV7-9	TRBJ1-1	TGTGCCAGCATCAACGTCGGCGGGACTGAAGCTTTCTTT	CASINVGGTEAFF
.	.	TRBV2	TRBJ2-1	TGTGCCAGCAGGGGCCCAGTGCCCAATGAGCAGTTCTTC	CASRGPVPNEQFF
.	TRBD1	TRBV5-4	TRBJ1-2	TGTGCCAGCAGCATACAGGGGGCGCATGGTGGCTACACCTTC	CASSIQGAHGGYTF
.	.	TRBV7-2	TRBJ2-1	TGTGCCAGCAGCTCACGCTATCTCGGTCTCAGCTCCTACAATGAGCAGTTCTTC	CASSSRYLGLSSYNEQFF
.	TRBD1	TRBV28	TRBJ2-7	TGTGCCAGCAGTTCACTCCCAACACCCTGGACAGGGGGTCAAAGTTACGAGCAGTACTTC	CASSSLPTPWTGGQSYEQYF
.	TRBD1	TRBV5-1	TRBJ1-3	TGCGCCAGCAGCCCCGGACAGGGAGAGAACACCATATATTTT	CASSPGQGENTIYF
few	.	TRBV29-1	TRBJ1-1	TGCAGCGTTTCTTCGGGGACTGAAGCTTTCTTT	CSVSSGTEAFF
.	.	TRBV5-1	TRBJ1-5	TGCGCCAGCAGCTCGGACCCAAATCAGCCCCAGCATTTT	CASSSDPNQPQHF
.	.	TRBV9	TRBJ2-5	TGTGCCAGCAGCCCAGCCTGGAGTCTAGAGACCCAGTACTTC	CASSPAWSLETQYF
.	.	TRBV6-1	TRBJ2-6	TGTGCCAGCAGTGGGGTTCTGGGCTCTGGGGCCAACGTCCTGACTTTC	CASSGVLGSGANVLTF
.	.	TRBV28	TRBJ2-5	TGTGCCAGCAGTTTACCTCCGGGACGGGAGACCCAGTACTTC	CASSLPPGRETQYF
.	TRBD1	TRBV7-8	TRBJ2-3	TGTGCCAGCAGCCCGCGACAGGGGACTAGCACAGATACGCAGTATTTT	CASSPRQGTSTDTQYF
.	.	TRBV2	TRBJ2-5	TGTGCCAGCAGTGCTAGTGTTAGAGAGACCCAGTACTTC	CASSASVRETQYF
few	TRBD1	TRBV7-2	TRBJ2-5	TGTGCCAGCAGCAACAGGGGAACAGGGGCCCAGTACTTC	CASSNRGTGAQYF
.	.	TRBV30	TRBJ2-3	TGTGCCTGGAGTGGCAGGGGAAAAGATACGCAGTATTTT	CAWSGRGKDTQYF
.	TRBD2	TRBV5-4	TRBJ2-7	TGTGCCAGCAGCCCCTCAACGACTAGCGGTATTAGCTACGAGCAGTACTTC	CASSPSTTSGISYEQYF
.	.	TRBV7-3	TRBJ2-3	TGTGCCAGCAGCTTAGGACGGGGCACAGATACGCAGTATTTT	CASSLGRGTDTQYF
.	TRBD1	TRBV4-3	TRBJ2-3	TGCGCCAGCAGCCAAGATCAGGCCAGGGGGTGGGATACGCAGTATTTT	CASSQDQARGWDTQYF
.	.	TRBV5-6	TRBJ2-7	TGTGCCAGCAGCTTGGGGCGAGGCAGCTCCTACGAGCAGTACTTC	CASSLGRGSSYEQYF
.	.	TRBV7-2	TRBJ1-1	TGTGCCAGCAGCTTAGCAGCCCTACTGAACACTGAAGCTTTCTTT	CASSLAALLNTEAFF
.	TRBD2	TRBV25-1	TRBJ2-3	TGTGCCAGCAGTGAATATAGCGGGGGTACGCAGTATTTT	CASSEYSGGTQYF